The next 3 T cell receptor beta chains were all read from a single sample in a study of identical twins. TCRdb fed the 5' RACE reads into MiXCR, producing one record per CDR3 protein. This sample has 450,000 or so distinct CDR3 sequences, with 13% to 15% found just once. Separately, the same data were catalogued under a study of yellow fever vaccine responses in identical twins.

The sequencing sample was made of CD4+ T cells sorted from blood. These receptors all stem from a woman in her late teens or twenties in good health.

In its sample, this clonotype was seen once. The genes are TRBV24-1 and TRBJ2-7; TRBD2 aligns across 12 bases. Germline loops: CDR1 KGHDR, CDR2 SFDVKD. The CDR3 covers 17 residues. V was clipped by 2 bases and J by 0 bases; unmatched bases: 4. CDR3 nucleotide sequence: TGTGCCACCAGTGATTCTTGGACTAGCGGGGACTCCTACGAGCAGTACTTC. This translates into CATSDSWTSGDSYEQYF.

This chain joins TRBV29-1 and TRBJ2-5; D is unclear. This CDR3 comprises 16 residues. Germline loops: CDR1 SQVTM, CDR2 ANQGSEA. V was pared by 2 bases and J by 2 bases, with 18 bases between. The CDR3 region is CSVEPTKKAHQETQYF. In DNA, the CDR3 is TGCAGCGTTGAACCGACAAAAAAGGCCCATCAAGAGACCCAGTACTTC. Full variable domain (missing parts from reference TRBV29-1 and TRBJ2-5): SAVISQKPSRDICQRGTSLTIQCQVDSQVTMMFWYRQQPGQSLTLIATANQGSEATYESGFVIDKFPISRPNLTFSTLTVSNMSPEDSSIYLCSVEPTKKAHQETQYFGPGTRLLVL.

This clonotype was picked up a small number of times. The rearrangement joins TRBV20-1 to TRBJ2-7, with no clear D. V was clipped by 4 bases and J by 5 bases, with 18 bases between them. Germline values: CDR1 DFQATT, CDR2 SNEGSKA (reference sequence). The CDR3 is 14 residues long. Written as DNA, the CDR3 is TGCAGTGCTATTCTGGTCGGTGTGATGAACGAGCAGTACTTC. It translates to CSAILVGVMNEQYF.